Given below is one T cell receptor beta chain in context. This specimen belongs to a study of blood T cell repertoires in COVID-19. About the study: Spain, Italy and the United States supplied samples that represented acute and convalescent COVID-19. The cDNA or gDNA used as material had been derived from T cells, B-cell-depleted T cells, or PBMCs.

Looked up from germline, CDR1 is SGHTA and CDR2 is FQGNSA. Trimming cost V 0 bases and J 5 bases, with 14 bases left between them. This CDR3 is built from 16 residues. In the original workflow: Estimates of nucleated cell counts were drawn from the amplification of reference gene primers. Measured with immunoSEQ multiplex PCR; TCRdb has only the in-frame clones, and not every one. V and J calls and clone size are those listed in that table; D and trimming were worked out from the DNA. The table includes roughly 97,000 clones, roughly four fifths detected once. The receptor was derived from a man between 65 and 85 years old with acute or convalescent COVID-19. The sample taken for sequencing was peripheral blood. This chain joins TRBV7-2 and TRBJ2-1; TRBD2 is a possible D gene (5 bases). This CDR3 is CASSLAPGIRNNEQFF. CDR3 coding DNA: TGTGCCAGCAGCTTAGCGCCGGGAATTCGCAACAATGAGCAGTTCTTC.